Following are 17 T cell receptor beta chains from one sample sequenced in a study of blood T cell repertoires in COVID-19. Data came from immunoSEQ multiplex PCR; TCRdb stores just in-frame clones and leaves some out. The sample has hundreds of thousands of clones; 84% are singletons. Sequences were obtained from PBMCs or T cells enriched from blood (not recorded which). The receptor set was obtained from a woman aged 35 to 49 who had recovered from COVID-19.

The chain joins TRBV25-1 to TRBJ2-7, with 7 nucleotides matching TRBD1. The CDR3 has 17 amino acids. With V trimmed by 1 base and J by 0 bases, 9 bases remained unmatched. The germline gives CDR1 MGHDK, CDR2 SYGVNS. DNA for the CDR3: TGTGCCAGCAGTGAATCTCGAGACAGGGTGGACTCCTACGAGCAGTACGTC. Encoded protein: CASSESRDRVDSYEQYV.

The rearrangement links TRBV9 to TRBJ2-3, with 10 positions matching TRBD2. Germline V lookup: CDR1 SGDLS, CDR2 YYNGEE. V lost 0 bases, J lost 2 bases, and 3 bases stayed unmatched. The CDR3 has 16 residues. CDR3 region: CASSVGSGRVTDTQYF. CDR3 bases: TGTGCCAGCAGCGTAGGAAGCGGGAGGGTCACAGATACGCAGTATTTT.

The CDR3 DNA reads as TGTGCCAGCGCAAAGACCGTTCGCGGGGGGCCTGGAAACACCATATATTTT. Translating it yields CASAKTVRGGPGNTIYF. V is TRBV3-1 (or the pseudogene TRBV3-2) and J is TRBJ1-3; TRBD1 might be the D (6 bases). V was cut by 8 bases and J by 2 bases, with 22 bases left in between. The V gene's germline CDR1 is LGHDT and CDR2 YNNKEL (reference sequence). The CDR3 covers 17 residues.

V and J are TRBV27 and TRBJ2-7; D gene unclear. Deletions cut 5 bases from V and 0 bases from J, with 8 bases between. Germline V gene sequence: CDR1 MNHEY, CDR2 SMNVEV (reference sequence). This CDR3 is 13 amino acids long. The CDR3 here is CASSPPISYEQYF. The CDR3 DNA is TGTGCCAGCAGTCCCCCAATCTCCTACGAGCAGTACTTC.

This clone was counted a single time. The chain recombines TRBV7-8 with TRBJ2-7; 7 bases align to TRBD2. The CDR3 loop spans 14 amino acids. Germline CDR1 reads SGHVS; CDR2 reads FQNEAQ. The junction had 2 bases not matched to a gene; V was cut back by 3 bases and J by 0 bases. The chain's CDR3 is CASSFGGSSYEQYV. CDR3 sequence (DNA): TGTGCCAGCAGCTTCGGCGGGAGCTCCTACGAGCAGTACGTC.

The V gene is TRBV7-3, the J gene TRBJ2-1, with 12 bases matching TRBD2. This CDR3 spans 14 amino acids. V lost 5 bases to trimming and J lost 10 bases; unmatched junction nucleotides: 6. Per germline, CDR1 SGHTA and CDR2 FQGTGA. CDR3 in amino acids: CASSLWTSGDEQFF. For the CDR3, the DNA is TGTGCCAGCAGCCTTTGGACTAGCGGGGACGAGCAGTTCTTC. Full variable domain (remainder filled in from reference TRBV7-3 and TRBJ2-1): GAGVSQTPSNKVTEKGKYVELRCDPISGHTALYWYRQSLGQGPEFLIYFQGTGAADDSGLPNDRFFAVRPEGSVSTLKIQRTERGDSAVYLCASSLWTSGDEQFFGPGTRLTVL.

The rearrangement joins TRBV13 to TRBJ1-3; TRBD1 might be the D (6 bases). Germline CDR1 and CDR2: PRHDT and FYEKMQ (reference sequence). The CDR3 length is 17 residues. V lost 1 base, J lost 2 bases, and 15 bases lay in between. DNA for the CDR3: TGTGCCAGCAGCTTAGAACAGGGTTCAAATACTGGAAACACCATATATTTT. Protein sequence: CASSLEQGSNTGNTIYF.

This rearrangement joins TRBV5-5 to TRBJ1-5; D is unresolved. Germline V gene lookup returns CDR1 SGHKS and CDR2 YYEKEE (reference sequence). This CDR3 has 15 residues. The V end was cut by 4 bases, the J end by 0 bases, with 11 bases between. CDR3 DNA sequence: TGTGCCAGCAGCCGGAGGGCGGATAGCAATCAGCCCCAGCATTTT. This codes for CASSRRADSNQPQHF.

The CDR3 loop is CASSVGTSGLSYNEQFF. CDR3 DNA sequence: TGTGCCAGCAGCGTAGGAACTAGCGGACTCTCCTACAATGAGCAGTTCTTC. J is TRBJ2-1 and V is TRBV9; 8 bases agree with TRBD2. CDR3 length: 17 residues. From germline, CDR1 is SGDLS and CDR2 YYNGEE. With 0 bases clipped from V and 0 bases from J, the junction kept 5 bases outside the gene matches. Combining the CDR3 with reference TRBV9 and TRBJ2-1 gives the whole variable domain DSGVTQTPKHLITATGQRVTLRCSPRSGDLSVYWYQQSLDQGLQFLIQYYNGEERAKGNILERFSAQQFPDLHSELNLSSLELGDSALYFCASSVGTSGLSYNEQFFGPGTRLTVL.

The chain employs TRBV6-6 and TRBJ2-7, with D possibly matching TRBD1 (7 bases). This CDR3 comprises 14 residues. Per the germline V gene, CDR1 is MNHNY and CDR2 is SVGAGI (reference sequence). Between the trimmed V and J ends, which lost 5 bases and 4 bases, there was a span of 15 bases. The CDR3 bases are TGTGCCAGCAGTCACAGGGGACGGGGGTACGAGCAGTACGTC. Residues: CASSHRGRGYEQYV.

The gene calls are TRBV6-5 and TRBJ1-6; a weak D match, TRBD1 (6 bases). Germline V CDR1 and CDR2: MNHEY, SVGAGI. This CDR3 has 15 residues. V was clipped by 6 bases and J by 14 bases, with 23 bases between them. CDR3 nucleotide sequence: TGTGCCAGCAGCTCCAACGCCAGGGGCCGGGCCACCCTCCACTTT. Encoded protein: CASSSNARGRATLHF.

V gene TRBV5-4 combines with J gene TRBJ2-7; 11 nucleotides match TRBD2. This CDR3 is 16 amino acids long. The junction had 5 bases not matched to a gene; V was cut back by 0 bases and J by 3 bases. The germline V gene encodes CDR1 SGHNT and CDR2 YYREEE (reference sequence). The DNA for the CDR3 is TGTGCCAGCAGCTTGGGGGGGACTAGCGGAGTCTACGAGCAGTACTTC. Protein sequence: CASSLGGTSGVYEQYF.

V and J are TRBV3-1 (or the pseudogene TRBV3-2) and TRBJ2-5, with D perhaps TRBD2 (6 bases). CDR1 is LGHDT, CDR2 YNNKEL, per germline (reference sequence). V was shortened by 1 base and J by 5 bases, with 11 bases between the two germline ends. The length of the CDR3 is 14 residues. The CDR3 DNA reads TGTGCCAGCAGCCAAGCAGGCGGAGGGGAGACCCAGTACTTC. Protein sequence: CASSQAGGGETQYF.

The gene calls are TRBV4-1 and TRBJ1-4, with D perhaps TRBD1 (6 bases). The CDR3 runs 16 residues. V dropped 5 bases and J dropped 6 bases, with 19 bases sitting between them. Germline V gene sequence: CDR1 MGHRA, CDR2 YSYEKL. CDR3 region: CASSRRRGGTDEKLFF. DNA for the CDR3: TGCGCCAGCAGCAGACGACGAGGGGGAACAGATGAAAAACTGTTTTTT.

This chain links TRBV2 with TRBJ1-1; TRBD1 might be the D (5 bases). This CDR3 region has 14 residues. Trimming took off 4 bases at V and 8 bases at J, with 17 bases between the two ends. Germline values: CDR1 SNHLY, CDR2 FYNNEI. CDR3 region: CASSAGSGRREAFF. The DNA for the CDR3 is TGTGCCAGCAGTGCAGGGTCAGGTCGTCGGGAAGCTTTCTTT.

The chain is built from TRBV28 and TRBJ2-5; D unclear. The CDR3 is 13 residues long. V was trimmed by 5 bases and J by 2 bases, leaving 9 bases between them. CDR1 and CDR2 (germline): MDHEN, SYDVKM. The CDR3 sequence is CASSLKLQETQYF. The DNA for the CDR3 is TGTGCCAGCAGTCTCAAGCTTCAAGAGACCCAGTACTTC.

The V call is TRBV9, the J call TRBJ2-5, with D possibly TRBD1 on 5 matching bases. The germline V gene encodes CDR1 SGDLS and CDR2 YYNGEE. This CDR3 has 14 amino acids. V lost 4 bases, J lost 4 bases, and 14 bases lay in between. The CDR3 reads CASSLLQVGETQYF. CDR3 nucleotide sequence: TGTGCCAGCAGCTTATTACAGGTGGGAGAGACCCAGTACTTC.